This TCR beta chain was obtained from a study of CD8+CD57+ T cells in acquired aplastic anemia. In the study overall: Sorted CD4+ plus CD8+ cells gave DNA averaging about 3 ug. Study-level findings and limits: Found in both controls and patients were almost 30 CD8+ CDR3 sequences.

It was genomic DNA that served as the template for profiling TCR beta VDJ and CDR3. Via MiXCR, TCRdb re-called the reads, giving one row per CDR3 protein. The profile covers about 180,000 distinct CDR3 sequences, with 35% to 50% appearing a single time and 2.5% to 3.5% taken by the ten largest. From germline, CDR1 is DFQATT and CDR2 SNEGSKA (reference sequence). V shed 0 bases and J shed 6 bases, with 18 bases lying between them. The CDR3 spans 16 residues. This clonotype was observed many times. What it binds is unknown. The chain joins TRBV20-1 to TRBJ2-1; no firm D call. This TCR was recovered from a human donor in good health. The sequenced material came from sorted CD4+, CD8+, or CD8+CD57+ T cells (not recorded which) from PBMCs. For the CDR3, the DNA is TGCAGTGCTAGAGATCCGCTGTGGAGTCCCACCAATGAGCAGTTCTTC. It encodes CSARDPLWSPTNEQFF.